One T cell receptor beta chain is described in this entry. Its antigen is not identified. The junction differs from germline at one of its ends, possibly a read error. Excluded were patients with other autoimmune diseases, uncontrolled infections, pregnancy or lactation. Clinical symptoms, serum thyroxine, TRAb, thyroid ultrasound and orbital computed tomography formed the basis of diagnosis. Fresh peripheral blood, 8.5 to 10 ml, was the PBMC source. This record comes from a study of Graves' ophthalmopathy and Graves' hyperthyroidism. The study's findings and limits: Ophthalmopathy progression was predicted with approximately 64% sensitivity and about 72% specificity.

Germline loops: CDR1 MNHNS, CDR2 SASEGT. This CDR3 is 13 amino acids long. RNA transcripts were the source from which TCR beta CDR3 regions were amplified. The first-round RT-PCR employed HTBI primers together with the Qiagen OneStep RT-PCR kit. A multiplex PCR was then performed as the second round. TCRdb recomputed calls from the multiplex PCR reads with MiXCR, one row per CDR3 protein. Among 600,000 to 650,000 distinct CDR3 sequences listed, 22% were seen once. J is TRBJ1-2 and V is TRBV6-1; maybe TRBD1 (6 bases). The sequenced sample consisted of peripheral blood. The sequence was collected from a woman aged 18 to 35 with stable Graves' hyperthyroidism. Some clones in this sample may be carry-over from other donors' samples. In nucleotides, the CDR3 is TGTGCCAGCAGGGAAGGGGGGCGAAGGGGCTACACCTTC. This codes for CASREGGRRGYTF.